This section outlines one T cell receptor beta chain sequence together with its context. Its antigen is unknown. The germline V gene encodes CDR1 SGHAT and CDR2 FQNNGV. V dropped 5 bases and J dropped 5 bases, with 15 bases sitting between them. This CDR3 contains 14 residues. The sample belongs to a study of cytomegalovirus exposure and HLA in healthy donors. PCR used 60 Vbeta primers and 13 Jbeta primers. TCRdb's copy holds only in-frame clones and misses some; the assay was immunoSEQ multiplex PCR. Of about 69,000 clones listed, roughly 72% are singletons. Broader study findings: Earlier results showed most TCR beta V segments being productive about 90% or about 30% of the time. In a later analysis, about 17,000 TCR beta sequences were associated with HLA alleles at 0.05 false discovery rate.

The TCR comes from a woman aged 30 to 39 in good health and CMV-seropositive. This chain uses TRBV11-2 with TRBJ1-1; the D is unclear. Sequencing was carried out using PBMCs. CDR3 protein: CASSPRIDGTEAFF. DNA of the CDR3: TGTGCCAGCAGCCCGCGGATCGACGGAACTGAAGCTTTCTTT.